The 20 T cell receptor beta chains below all came from one sample that was sequenced in a study of sequential checkpoint blockade in melanoma. As to treatment: randomized to nivolumab then ipilimumab (arm A) or the reverse (arm B). Sequencing was performed with immunoSEQ multiplex PCR; in TCRdb, only in-frame clones are kept and a portion is missing. The sample carries around 16,000 clones, over 75% recorded once. Source: CD8+ T cells sorted from blood (inferred from file names), taken from a patient given nivolumab and ipilimumab in sequence. These receptors all stem from a human donor with melanoma.

The genes are TRBV9 and TRBJ2-7; 7 nucleotides align to TRBD2. V gave up 0 bases and J gave up 5 bases; unmatched junction bases: 8. The CDR3 is 15 amino acids. Germline values: CDR1 SGDLS, CDR2 YYNGEE. CDR3 loop: CASSVEGGRGDEQYF. The DNA of the CDR3 is TGTGCCAGCAGCGTAGAAGGCGGGAGAGGAGACGAGCAGTACTTC. The entire variable domain, with the rest obtained from reference TRBV9 and TRBJ2-7, is as follows: DSGVTQTPKHLITATGQRVTLRCSPRSGDLSVYWYQQSLDQGLQFLIQYYNGEERAKGNILERFSAQQFPDLHSELNLSSLELGDSALYFCASSVEGGRGDEQYFGPGTRLTVT.

This sequence joins TRBV19 and TRBJ2-1; 10 bases are shared with TRBD1. The CDR3 is 14 residues long. Germline CDR1 and CDR2: LNHDA and SQIVND (reference sequence). V was clipped by 9 bases and J by 7 bases; unmatched bases: 9. The CDR3 DNA follows: TGTGCCAGCCACGGACAGGGGGAAGTAAATGAGCAGTTCTTC. It encodes CASHGQGEVNEQFF. The full variable domain, with the rest looked up from reference TRBV19 and TRBJ2-1, is DGGITQSPKYLFRKEGQNVTLSCEQNLNHDAMYWYRQDPGQGLRLIYYSQIVNDFQKGDIAEGYSVSREKKESFPLTVTSAQKNPTAFYLCASHGQGEVNEQFFGPGTRLTVL.

The genes are TRBV5-4 and TRBJ2-1; 8 positions agree with TRBD2. The length of the CDR3 is 14 residues. Germline V gives CDR1 SGHNT, CDR2 YYREEE (reference sequence). The ends lost 0 bases at V and 6 bases at J; junction bases unmatched: 2. The CDR3 DNA follows: TGTGCCAGCAGCTTGGGTGCGGGAGGCAATGAGCAGTTCTTC. Translated: CASSLGAGGNEQFF.

Notes on this clone: It is likely a read error: a sequence one base away is far more abundant. The CDR3 loop reads CASSLVASGTEAFF. CDR3 coding DNA: TGTGCCAGCAGCTTGGTGGCTTCGGGCACTGAAGCTTTCTTT. This chain joins TRBV5-4 and TRBJ1-1; unclear D gene. Trimming removed 0 bases from V and 4 bases from J, with 10 bases in between. The CDR3 runs 14 residues. Looked up from germline, CDR1 is SGHNT and CDR2 is YYREEE (reference sequence).

The chain links TRBV5-6 to TRBJ1-1; 8 positions match TRBD1. Per germline, CDR1 SGHDT and CDR2 YYEEEE. The V gene end was trimmed by 2 bases and the J gene end by 3 bases; junction bases not matched to a gene: 9. This CDR3 spans 16 amino acids. The CDR3 nucleotides are TGTGCCAGCAGCTTTGGCAGGGGGCTTTCTTACACTGAAGCTTTCTTT. Translating gives CASSFGRGLSYTEAFF.

The J gene is TRBJ2-2, the V gene TRBV5-1; 12 bases match TRBD2. This CDR3 is 17 amino acids long. The V and J ends lost 3 bases and 5 bases, in that order; junction bases with no gene match: 8. Germline lookup yields CDR1 SGHRS and CDR2 YFSETQ. CDR3 in DNA: TGCGCCAGCAGCTGGCAGACTAGCGGGAGTAGTACCGGGGAGCTGTTTTTT. Protein product: CASSWQTSGSSTGELFF. Full variable domain (rest looked up from reference TRBV5-1 and TRBJ2-2): KAGVTQTPRYLIKTRGQQVTLSCSPISGHRSVSWYQQTPGQGLQFLFEYFSETQRNKGNFPGRFSGRQFSNSRSEMNVSTLELGDSALYLCASSWQTSGSSTGELFFGEGSRLTVL.

In its sample, this clone was seen a few times. This rearrangement joins TRBV28 to TRBJ1-4; possibly TRBD1 for D (6 bases). This CDR3 contains 15 residues. V was trimmed by 3 bases and J by 6 bases, leaving 14 bases between them. CDR1 is MDHEN and CDR2 is SYDVKM in the germline V gene. The chain's CDR3 is CASSFFDRSDEKLFF. CDR3 nucleotide sequence: TGTGCCAGCAGTTTCTTCGACAGGTCCGATGAAAAACTGTTTTTT.

This chain joins TRBV4-1 and TRBJ1-4; tentatively, D is TRBD1 (5 bases). With 0 bases removed from V and 8 bases from J, the gap between germline ends came to 16 bases. Germline assignment: CDR1 MGHRA and CDR2 YSYEKL. CDR3 length: 16 residues. Here the CDR3 DNA reads TGCGCCAGCAGCCAAGAAGGATGGGGGGTAGGGGAAAAACTGTTTTTT. It yields the protein CASSQEGWGVGEKLFF.

V is TRBV5-6 and J is TRBJ2-2; D is unresolved. This CDR3 has 14 amino acids. Trimming removed 1 base from V and 6 bases from J, with 10 bases in between. Germline values: CDR1 SGHDT, CDR2 YYEEEE. Written as DNA, the CDR3 is TGTGCCAGCAGCTTGAGTCTATTGGCCGGGGAGCTGTTTTTT. As protein: CASSLSLLAGELFF.

This clone was observed a single time. CDR3 residues: CASSPVGGRNTEAFF. DNA of the CDR3: TGTGCCAGCTCACCAGTCGGGGGGCGCAACACTGAAGCTTTCTTT. The gene calls are TRBV18 and TRBJ1-1; D possibly corresponds to TRBD1 (6 bases). V lost 2 bases and J lost 2, with 12 bases in between. Germline-derived CDR1 and CDR2 are KGHSH and LQKENI. The CDR3 is 15 residues long.

The chain joins TRBV27 to TRBJ2-7, with TRBD1 matching 7 bases. Trimming cost V 5 bases and J 2 bases; bases outside gene matches: 9. This CDR3 contains 15 residues. CDR1 is MNHEY, CDR2 SMNVEV, per germline (reference sequence). DNA for the CDR3: TGTGCCAGCAGTCCAGACGCCGGGACAGCCTACGAGCAGTACTTC. This codes for CASSPDAGTAYEQYF.

The V gene is TRBV27, the J gene TRBJ2-1; the match to TRBD1 covers 12 bases. Trimming cost V 5 bases and J 8 bases; bases outside gene matches: 4. Germline V gives CDR1 MNHEY, CDR2 SMNVEV (reference sequence). This CDR3 is built from 14 residues. DNA of the CDR3: TGTGCCAGCAGTCCGGGACAGGGGGCGTATGAGCAGTTCTTC. Translation gives CASSPGQGAYEQFF.

V usage is TRBV7-9 and J usage is TRBJ2-7; TRBD1 agrees at 12 bases. J lost 2 bases, V lost 5 bases, and 7 bases had no gene match. In germline, CDR1 is SEHNR, CDR2 FQNEAQ (reference sequence). The CDR3 sequence is 16 residues long. The CDR3 DNA reads as TGTGCCAGCAGCCCAGGGGACAGGGGGCAAACCTACGAGCAGTACTTC. This codes for CASSPGDRGQTYEQYF. Using reference TRBV7-9 and TRBJ2-7 for the parts outside the CDR3, the full variable domain is DTGVSQNPRHKITKRGQNVTFRCDPISEHNRLYWYRQTLGQGPEFLTYFQNEAQLEKSRLLSDRFSAERPKGSFSTLEIQRTEQGDSAMYLCASSPGDRGQTYEQYFGPGTRLTVT.

As for this clone: Germline is not matched at one junction end, which may reflect a read error. V and J are TRBV5-4 and TRBJ2-7; D is perhaps TRBD1 (6 bases). This CDR3 region has 16 residues. The germline V gene encodes CDR1 SGHNT and CDR2 YYREEE (reference sequence). The DNA for the CDR3 is TGCGCCAGCAGCCAAGATTTGAGGCAAAGGGACAACGAGCAGTACTTC. Its protein product is CASSQDLRQRDNEQYF.

The chain recombines TRBV5-8 with TRBJ2-2; 7 bases map to TRBD2. The germline CDR1 and CDR2 sequences are SGHTS and YDEGEE. The CDR3 is 14 residues long. Unmatched junction bases numbered 6, after V lost 4 bases and J lost 6 bases. The CDR3 here is CASSLTAGAGELFF. The CDR3 DNA sequence: TGTGCCAGCAGCCTGACTGCGGGGGCCGGGGAGCTGTTTTTT.

The rearrangement links TRBV5-1 to TRBJ2-1; D call uncertain. This CDR3 is built from 15 residues. Trimming cost V 0 bases and J 4 bases, with 11 bases left between them. Per germline, CDR1 SGHRS and CDR2 YFSETQ. As DNA, the CDR3 is TGCGCCAGCAGCTTGGCCCCCGACGGGTACAATGAGCAGTTCTTC. Protein: CASSLAPDGYNEQFF.

The sample holds a few counts of this clone. The chain has TRBV6-5 and TRBJ2-7; a possible D gene is TRBD2 (5 bases). CDR3 length: 15 amino acids. V lost 4 bases to trimming and J lost 5 bases, with 18 bases between them. Germline V gene data show CDR1 as MNHEY and CDR2 as SVGAGI. CDR3 sequence (DNA): TGTGCCAGCAGTTTATCCGGGGATGCCAGGAACGAGCAGTACTTC. Translated: CASSLSGDARNEQYF.

The chain employs TRBV6-1 and TRBJ2-3; perhaps TRBD1 as D (6 bases). The CDR3 covers 16 residues. Germline V gene sequence: CDR1 MNHNS, CDR2 SASEGT. The V gene lost 3 bases and the J gene lost 2 bases, with 15 bases spanning the gap. CDR3 bases: TGTGCCAGCAGTGACGACAGGATCCTATACACAGATACGCAGTATTTT. It encodes CASSDDRILYTDTQYF.

The chain has TRBV19 and TRBJ2-7; no reliable D call. The CDR3 extends over 13 amino acids. The germline V gene encodes CDR1 LNHDA and CDR2 SQIVND (reference sequence). V shed 6 bases and J shed 0 bases, with 9 bases lying between them. The CDR3 sequence is CASRMSSSYEQYF. CDR3 nucleotides: TGTGCCAGTAGAATGTCTAGCTCCTACGAGCAGTACTTC. Full variable domain (remainder filled in from reference TRBV19 and TRBJ2-7): DGGITQSPKYLFRKEGQNVTLSCEQNLNHDAMYWYRQDPGQGLRLIYYSQIVNDFQKGDIAEGYSVSREKKESFPLTVTSAQKNPTAFYLCASRMSSSYEQYFGPGTRLTVT.

V and J are TRBV28 and TRBJ2-5; tentatively, D is TRBD1 (5 bases). V was shortened by 6 bases and J by 0 bases, with 8 bases between the two germline ends. Germline V gives CDR1 MDHEN, CDR2 SYDVKM. This CDR3 is 13 amino acids long. The CDR3 bases are TGTGCCAGCAGCACAGGTAACCAAGAGACCCAGTACTTC. This gives the protein CASSTGNQETQYF. The full variable domain, in which reference TRBV28 and TRBJ2-5 provide the parts outside the CDR3, is DVKVTQSSRYLVKRTGEKVFLECVQDMDHENMFWYRQDPGLGLRLIYFSYDVKMKEKGDIPEGYSVSREKKERFSLILESASTNQTSMYLCASSTGNQETQYFGPGTRLLVL.